The 18 T cell receptor beta chains given below trace back to one sample, sequenced in a study of technical replicates of blood from several donors. The table came from immunoSEQ multiplex PCR; TCRdb's copy has only in-frame clones and leaves some out. The table lists tens of thousands of clones, roughly 98% of them singletons. Source material: T cells isolated from PBMCs. The receptors here all came from a human donor in good health.

This chain connects TRBV12-5 to TRBJ1-4; D gene ambiguous. The germline CDR1 and CDR2 sequences are LGHNT and FRNRAP. This CDR3 has 19 amino acids. The germline V and J ends were trimmed by 3 bases and 8 bases, with 28 bases remaining between them. In nucleotides, the CDR3 is TGTGCTAGTGGTTTTTTCCCCCCCCCGAAAGGACCCCCGGGGGAAAAACTGTTTTTT. Its translation: CASGFFPPPKGPPGEKLFF.

The chain combines TRBV2 with TRBJ1-2; a weak D match, TRBD1 (6 bases). V dropped 5 bases and J dropped 4 bases, with 11 bases sitting between them. The CDR3 totals 13 residues. CDR1 and CDR2 from the germline V gene are SNHLY and FYNNEI. The CDR3: CASSPQGSYGYTF. CDR3 in DNA: TGTGCCAGCAGTCCACAGGGCTCCTATGGCTACACCTTC.

The chain couples TRBV5-1 to TRBJ1-2, with 7 bases lining up with TRBD1. There are 14 residues in the CDR3. J was trimmed by 7 bases and V by 4 bases; bases with no gene match: 10. Germline CDR1 is SGHRS and CDR2 is YFSETQ. CDR3 amino acids: CASSQLQGQAGYTF. The DNA of the CDR3 is TGCGCCAGCAGCCAATTACAGGGGCAGGCTGGCTACACCTTC.

J is TRBJ2-5 and V is TRBV7-6, with 13 bases lining up with TRBD2. CDR1 is SGHVS and CDR2 is FNYEAQ in the germline V gene. The CDR3 length is 18 residues. V dropped 1 base and J dropped 0; count of bases not matched to a gene: 5. DNA of the CDR3: TGTGCCAGCAGCTTAGGGATCGGGACTAGCGGGAACCAAGAGACCCAGTACTTC. Translating it yields CASSLGIGTSGNQETQYF.

The chain is built from TRBV4-2 and TRBJ1-1, with 7 bases identical to TRBD1. Germline CDR1 reads LGHNA; CDR2 reads YNFKEQ. The trim removed 7 bases at V and 5 bases at J, leaving 7 bases unmatched. The CDR3 extends over 13 amino acids. Here the CDR3 DNA reads TGTGCCAGCAAAGGGGGCGAGGGGACTGAAGCTTTCTTT. Its translation: CASKGGEGTEAFF.

This rearrangement joins TRBV19 to TRBJ1-1; no reliable D call. This CDR3 has 13 amino acids. V lost 10 bases and J 1 base, leaving 13 bases between the germline ends. The germline V gene encodes CDR1 LNHDA and CDR2 SQIVND (reference sequence). Here the CDR3 reads CATTTTTNTEAFF. The CDR3 DNA reads as TGTGCCACCACTACCACAACGAACACTGAAGCTTTCTTT.

The chain joins TRBV7-7 to TRBJ2-2; TRBD1 matches at 11 bases. Germline CDR1 SSHAT, CDR2 FNYEAQ (reference sequence). J gave up 1 base and V 6 bases, and 4 bases lay outside the gene matches. This CDR3 is built from 16 residues. The CDR3 loop reads CASSLGTGGNTGELFF. DNA of the CDR3: TGTGCCAGCAGTCTAGGGACAGGGGGGAACACCGGGGAGCTGTTTTTT.

The chain couples TRBV6-1 to TRBJ2-7; TRBD1 matches at 7 bases. Germline CDR1 and CDR2: MNHNS and SASEGT. The J segment lost 3 bases and the V segment lost 2 bases, leaving 7 bases of the junction unmatched. CDR3 length: 15 amino acids. CDR3: CASSEYLGQDYEQYF. The CDR3 DNA reads TGTGCCAGCAGTGAATACCTCGGACAGGACTACGAGCAGTACTTC.

J is TRBJ2-1 and V is TRBV29-1; maybe TRBD2 (5 bases). Per the germline V gene, CDR1 is SQVTM and CDR2 is ANQGSEA. The CDR3 sequence is 13 residues long. Trimming stripped 7 bases from V and 4 bases from J, with 14 bases between. The CDR3 sequence is CSGQREHYNEQFF. The CDR3 DNA reads TGCAGCGGACAAAGGGAGCATTACAATGAGCAGTTCTTC.

This rearrangement joins TRBV7-9 to TRBJ2-1; possibly TRBD2 for D (6 bases). Trimming left V 5 bases short and J 6 bases short, with 14 bases between. Germline V gives CDR1 SEHNR, CDR2 FQNEAQ (reference sequence). This CDR3 comprises 14 residues. The CDR3 is CASSLASDPNEQFF. As DNA, the CDR3 is TGTGCCAGCAGCCTCGCTAGCGACCCCAATGAGCAGTTCTTC.

The genes are TRBV28 and TRBJ2-3, with 8 bases fitting TRBD2. There are 20 residues in the CDR3. Germline V gene data show CDR1 as MDHEN and CDR2 as SYDVKM. With 5 bases clipped from V and 0 bases from J, the junction kept 19 bases outside the gene matches. The CDR3 spells CASSPAFLSGSGISTDTQYF. The DNA for the CDR3 is TGTGCCAGCAGTCCCGCATTCCTCTCGGGTAGCGGGATCAGCACAGATACGCAGTATTTT.

The chain carries TRBV6-5 and TRBJ2-7; TRBD1 aligns across 8 bases. CDR3 length: 14 residues. The ends lost 4 bases at V and 2 bases at J; junction bases unmatched: 4. Germline values: CDR1 MNHEY, CDR2 SVGAGI. CDR3 loop: CASSWDRRTYEQYF. In nucleotides, the CDR3 is TGTGCCAGCAGTTGGGACAGGAGGACCTACGAGCAGTACTTC.

This sequence joins TRBV5-1 and TRBJ2-1; 12 bases are shared with TRBD1. The CDR3 runs to 16 residues. The germline V gene encodes CDR1 SGHRS and CDR2 YFSETQ. The trim removed 4 bases at V and 9 bases at J, leaving 11 bases unmatched. The CDR3 spells CASSQEGQGAVGEQFF. CDR3 DNA: TGCGCCAGCAGCCAGGAGGGACAGGGGGCGGTCGGTGAGCAGTTCTTC.

This chain joins TRBV30 and TRBJ1-5; no reliable D call. This CDR3 region has 14 residues. Germline V gene lookup returns CDR1 GTSNPN and CDR2 SVGIG (reference sequence). The V and J ends lost 0 bases and 6 bases respectively, with 12 bases between them. The CDR3 loop reads CAWSVGVVGQPQHF. The CDR3 DNA is TGTGCCTGGAGTGTCGGGGTAGTAGGTCAGCCCCAGCATTTT. Looking up the rest from reference TRBV30 and TRBJ1-5 gives the full variable domain: SQTIHQWPATLVQPVGSPLSLECTVEGTSNPNLYWYRQAAGRGLQLLFYSVGIGQISSEVPQNLSASRPQDRQFILSSKKLLLSDSGFYLCAWSVGVVGQPQHFGDGTRLSIL.

The chain joins TRBV6-5 to TRBJ2-3; the D gene is possibly TRBD1 (5 bases). CDR3 length: 14 residues. Germline V gives CDR1 MNHEY, CDR2 SVGAGI. V was trimmed by 10 bases and J by 4 bases, leaving 18 bases between them. The CDR3 DNA sequence: TGTGCCACGAAAATCCAGGGATCGGCAGATACGCAGTATTTT. It is translated as CATKIQGSADTQYF.

V and J are TRBV7-9 and TRBJ2-5; 8 bases are shared with TRBD1. Germline trimming cut 5 bases from V and 3 bases from J; bases unmatched to any gene: 11. The germline gives CDR1 SEHNR, CDR2 FQNEAQ (reference sequence). This CDR3 region has 16 residues. The CDR3 DNA reads as TGTGCCAGCAGCCCCATAAAGACGACAGGGGAAGAGACCCAGTACTTC. Translation: CASSPIKTTGEETQYF.

The rearrangement links TRBV5-5 to TRBJ2-2, with D possibly matching TRBD2 (5 bases). The CDR3 loop spans 13 amino acids. CDR1 is SGHKS, CDR2 YYEKEE, per germline (reference sequence). Trimming removed 3 bases at V and 6 bases at J, with 9 bases between. CDR3 amino acids: CASSSLVPGELFF. CDR3 DNA: TGTGCCAGCAGCTCACTAGTCCCCGGGGAGCTGTTTTTT.

The genes are TRBV25-1 and TRBJ1-4; D is undetermined. Germline V gene sequence: CDR1 MGHDK, CDR2 SYGVNS. V dropped 1 base and J dropped 2 bases, with 14 bases sitting between them. The CDR3 contains 17 residues. The CDR3 DNA reads TGTGCCAGCAGTGAATCGCGGACTCCCCGCACTAATGAAAAACTGTTTTTT. This encodes CASSESRTPRTNEKLFF.